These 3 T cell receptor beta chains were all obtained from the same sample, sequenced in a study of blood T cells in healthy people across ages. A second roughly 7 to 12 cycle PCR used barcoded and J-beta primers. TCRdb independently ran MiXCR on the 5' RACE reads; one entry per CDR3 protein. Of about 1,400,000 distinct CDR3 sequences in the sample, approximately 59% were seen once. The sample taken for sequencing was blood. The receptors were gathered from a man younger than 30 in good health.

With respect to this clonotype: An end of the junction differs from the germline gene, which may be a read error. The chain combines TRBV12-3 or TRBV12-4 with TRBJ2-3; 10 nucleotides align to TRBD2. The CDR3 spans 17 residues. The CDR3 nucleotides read TGTGCCAGCAGTTTTAAAACTAGCGGGGCGAGCAAAGATACGCAGTATTTT. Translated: CASSFKTSGASKDTQYF.

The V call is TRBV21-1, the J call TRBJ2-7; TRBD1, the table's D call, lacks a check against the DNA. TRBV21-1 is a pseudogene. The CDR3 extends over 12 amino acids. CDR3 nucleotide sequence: TGTGCAAACTGGGGCAGGAGCAACGAGCAGTACTTC. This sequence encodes CANWGRSNEQYF.

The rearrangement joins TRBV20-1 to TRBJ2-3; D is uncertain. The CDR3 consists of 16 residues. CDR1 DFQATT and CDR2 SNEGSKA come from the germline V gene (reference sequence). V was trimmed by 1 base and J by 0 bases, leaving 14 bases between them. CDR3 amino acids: CSARVLERISTDTQYF. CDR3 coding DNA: TGCAGTGCTAGAGTTCTGGAGCGTATCAGCACAGATACGCAGTATTTT.